Listed here are 16 T cell receptor beta chains from one sample, sequenced in a study of patients and donors after allogeneic stem cell transplantation. MiXCR, applied by TCRdb to the RT-PCR reads, yields one record per CDR3 protein. The sample lists tens of thousands of distinct CDR3 sequences, 26% occurring once. Sequencing used blood, either unsorted or a sorted T cell fraction (not recorded which). Source of these receptors: a human donor who was either an allogeneic HSCT recipient or a stem cell or donor lymphocyte infusion donor (not recorded which). It is not recorded whose cells these are; they may come from a transplant donor.

V usage is TRBV29-1 and J usage is TRBJ2-1; no definite D call. CDR3 length equals 13 residues. Trimming took 5 bases from V and 0 from J, leaving 8 bases between them. The germline V gene has CDR1 SQVTM and CDR2 ANQGSEA. The CDR3 nucleotides read TGCAGCGTTACAGTCATCTCCTACAATGAGCAGTTCTTC. It is translated as CSVTVISYNEQFF.

This clonotype was counted a few times. J is TRBJ1-2 and V is TRBV7-8; TRBD1 matches 7 bases. CDR3 size: 15 residues. Per the germline V gene, CDR1 is SGHVS and CDR2 is FQNEAQ. Germline trimming cut 5 bases from V and 4 bases from J; bases unmatched to any gene: 10. The CDR3 is CASSPGTAPSYGYTF. The CDR3 DNA reads as TGTGCCAGCAGCCCAGGGACAGCACCCTCCTATGGCTACACCTTC.

This chain connects TRBV7-3 to TRBJ2-1; 8 nucleotides match TRBD2. J was trimmed by 9 bases and V by 2 bases; bases with no gene match: 3. CDR1 is SGHTA and CDR2 is FQGTGA in the germline V gene. The CDR3 sequence is 13 residues long. The CDR3 DNA reads TGTGCCAGCAGCTTATCTACTAGCGGTGAGCAGTTCTTC. It specifies CASSLSTSGEQFF.

The gene calls are TRBV7-2 and TRBJ2-3, with 14 bases lining up with TRBD2. This CDR3 comprises 16 residues. From germline, CDR1 is SGHTA and CDR2 FQGNSA. J was trimmed by 4 bases and V by 4 bases; bases with no gene match: 4. CDR3 nucleotides: TGTGCCAGCAGCTCAGAGACTAGCGGGAGGGCAGATACGCAGTATTTT. Translation: CASSSETSGRADTQYF.

Ten or more counts support this clonotype. This chain uses TRBV3-1 with TRBJ2-3; 7 bases are a match to TRBD2. CDR1 and CDR2 (germline): LGHDT, YNNKEL (reference sequence). V gave up 5 bases and J gave up 3 bases; unmatched junction bases: 2. This CDR3 is 13 amino acids long. The CDR3 sequence: CASSTGRTDTQYF. DNA for the CDR3: TGTGCCAGCAGCACCGGGAGGACAGATACGCAGTATTTT.

V and J are TRBV20-1 and TRBJ2-2; 9 bases align to TRBD1. The CDR3 covers 14 residues. Germline V lookup: CDR1 DFQATT, CDR2 SNEGSKA (reference sequence). V trimming: 3 bases; J trimming: 7 bases; junction bases outside the gene matches: 6. The CDR3 loop is CSARNRGLGGELFF. DNA for the CDR3: TGCAGTGCTAGGAACAGGGGGCTAGGCGGGGAGCTGTTTTTT.

The table lists this clonotype with a few counts. V gene TRBV4-1 combines with J gene TRBJ1-1; D ambiguous. The germline V gene encodes CDR1 MGHRA and CDR2 YSYEKL. There are 12 residues in the CDR3. V shed 1 base and J shed 1 base, with 1 base lying between them. The CDR3 DNA reads TGCGCCAGCAGCCAAGGGAACACTGAAGCTTTCTTT. This codes for CASSQGNTEAFF.

Sample share makes this clonotype medium-sized (0.01 to 0.1%). The rearrangement joins TRBV3-1 to TRBJ2-2, with no clear D. The CDR3 consists of 16 residues. Germline V CDR1 and CDR2: LGHDT, YNNKEL (reference sequence). With 1 base removed from V and 3 bases from J, the gap between germline ends came to 12 bases. This CDR3 reads CASSQGTTGYTGELFF. CDR3 bases: TGTGCCAGCAGCCAAGGGACGACGGGTTACACCGGGGAGCTGTTTTTT.

This chain connects TRBV29-1 to TRBJ2-5; TRBD1 is a possible D gene (5 bases). Germline values: CDR1 SQVTM, CDR2 ANQGSEA. Trimming took 3 bases from V and 5 from J, leaving 10 bases between them. This CDR3 spans 12 amino acids. CDR3 in amino acids: CSVDGHWETQYF. The CDR3 region has the DNA TGCAGCGTTGACGGACATTGGGAGACCCAGTACTTC.

This clonotype was detected many times. V usage is TRBV7-9 and J usage is TRBJ2-2; the D call may be TRBD1 or TRBD2 (5 bases each). Looked up from germline, CDR1 is SEHNR and CDR2 is FQNEAQ (reference sequence). The CDR3 totals 17 residues. V was shortened by 7 bases and J by 2 bases, with 20 bases between the two germline ends. Here the CDR3 reads CASTPGYIGTNTGELFF. The DNA of the CDR3 is TGTGCCAGCACCCCGGGATATATAGGGACCAACACCGGGGAGCTGTTTTTT.

The genes are TRBV9 and TRBJ2-3; D call uncertain. V was trimmed by 4 bases and J by 6 bases, leaving 15 bases between them. Germline V gene data show CDR1 as SGDLS and CDR2 as YYNGEE. The CDR3 contains 14 residues. The CDR3 loop reads CASSPESLSDTQYF. As DNA, the CDR3 is TGTGCCAGCAGCCCCGAGTCCCTGTCGGATACGCAGTATTTT.

This clonotype occurred a few times. This chain's CDR3 is CASSLGGRDGSPLHF. In DNA form, the CDR3 reads TGCGCCAGCAGCTTGGGAGGAAGGGATGGTTCACCCCTCCACTTT. J is TRBJ1-6 and V is TRBV5-1; unclear D gene. The CDR3 runs 15 residues. V lost 0 bases and J lost 9, with 13 bases in between. Germline CDR1 reads SGHRS; CDR2 reads YFSETQ.

Only a few counts were recorded for this clonotype. V is TRBV28 and J is TRBJ1-2; no firm D call. In germline, CDR1 is MDHEN, CDR2 SYDVKM. The CDR3 is made up of 16 amino acids. V was clipped by 6 bases and J by 4 bases, with 21 bases between them. This CDR3 is CASSPAPPWNAYGYTF. The CDR3 DNA reads TGTGCCAGCAGCCCGGCGCCCCCCTGGAACGCCTATGGCTACACCTTC.

This clonotype was picked up a small number of times. In nucleotides, the CDR3 is TGTGCCAGCAGCGTAGAGGGGCGCGTAGATACGCAGTATTTT. Amino acid sequence: CASSVEGRVDTQYF. J is TRBJ2-3 and V is TRBV9, with a possible D match to TRBD1 (5 bases). V lost 0 bases, J lost 5 bases, and 10 bases lay in between. The germline CDR1 and CDR2 sequences are SGDLS and YYNGEE. The CDR3 length is 14 residues.

This clonotype has more than one count but fewer than ten. The rearrangement uses TRBV3-1 and TRBJ2-1; 12 bases map to TRBD2. Germline trimming cut 4 bases from V and 10 bases from J; bases unmatched to any gene: 11. Germline V gives CDR1 LGHDT, CDR2 YNNKEL (reference sequence). The CDR3 is 16 amino acids. In DNA, the CDR3 is TGTGCCAGCAGCCCCTTAGGGCTAGCGGGGGGGTCAGAGCAGTTCTTC. As protein: CASSPLGLAGGSEQFF.

The chain recombines TRBV30 with TRBJ1-5; 9 bases are a match to TRBD1. After removal of 1 base from V and 4 bases from J, the junction contained 5 bases not matched to a gene. From germline, CDR1 is GTSNPN and CDR2 SVGIG (reference sequence). The length of the CDR3 is 15 residues. For the CDR3, the DNA is TGTGCCTGGAGTGGGGGGACAGGGCATAATCAGCCCCAGCATTTT. It specifies CAWSGGTGHNQPQHF.